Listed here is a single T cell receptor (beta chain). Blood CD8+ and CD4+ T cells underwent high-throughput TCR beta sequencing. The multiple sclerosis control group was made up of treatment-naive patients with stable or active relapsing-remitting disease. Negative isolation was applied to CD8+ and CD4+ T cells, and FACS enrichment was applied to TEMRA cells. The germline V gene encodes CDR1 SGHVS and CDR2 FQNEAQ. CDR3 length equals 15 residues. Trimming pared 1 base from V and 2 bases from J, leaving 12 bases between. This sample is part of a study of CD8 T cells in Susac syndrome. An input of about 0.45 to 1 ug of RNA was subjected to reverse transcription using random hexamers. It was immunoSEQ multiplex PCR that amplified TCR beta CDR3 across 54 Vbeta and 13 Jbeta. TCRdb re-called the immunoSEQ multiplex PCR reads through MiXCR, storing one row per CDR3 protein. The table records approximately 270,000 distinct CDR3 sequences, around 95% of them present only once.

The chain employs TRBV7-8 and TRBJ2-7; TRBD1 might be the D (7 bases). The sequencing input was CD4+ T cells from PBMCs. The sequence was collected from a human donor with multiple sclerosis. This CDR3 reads CASSLGGRGAYEQYF. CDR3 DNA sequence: TGTGCCAGCAGCTTAGGGGGCAGGGGGGCCTACGAGCAGTACTTC.